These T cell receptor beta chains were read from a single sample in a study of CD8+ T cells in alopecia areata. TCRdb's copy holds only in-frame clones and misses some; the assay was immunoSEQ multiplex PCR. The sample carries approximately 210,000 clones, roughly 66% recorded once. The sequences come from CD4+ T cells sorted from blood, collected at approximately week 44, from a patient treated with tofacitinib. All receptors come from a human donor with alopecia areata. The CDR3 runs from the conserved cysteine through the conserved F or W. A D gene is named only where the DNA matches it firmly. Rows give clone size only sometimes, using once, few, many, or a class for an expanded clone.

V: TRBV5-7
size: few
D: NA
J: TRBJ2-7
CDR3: CASSFDNYEQYF
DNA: TGTGCCAGCAGCTTTGACAACTACGAGCAGTACTTC

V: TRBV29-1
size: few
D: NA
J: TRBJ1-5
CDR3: CSVGQGVDQPQHF
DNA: TGCAGCGTTGGCCAAGGGGTGGATCAGCCCCAGCATTTT

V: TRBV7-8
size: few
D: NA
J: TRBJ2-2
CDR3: CASSQHTPKGLTITGELFF
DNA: TGTGCCAGCAGCCAACATACCCCAAAGGGACTCACCATCACCGGGGAGCTGTTTTTT

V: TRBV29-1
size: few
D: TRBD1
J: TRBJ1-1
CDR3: CSVEPGGTEAFF
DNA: TGCAGCGTTGAGCCAGGGGGCACTGAAGCTTTCTTT

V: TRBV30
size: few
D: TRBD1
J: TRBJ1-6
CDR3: CAWRLAGGGRDSPLHF
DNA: TGTGCCTGGAGGTTGGCAGGGGGGGGGAGGGATTCACCCCTCCACTTT

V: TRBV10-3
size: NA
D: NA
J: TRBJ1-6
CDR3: CAIQNPQSRGSPLHF
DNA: TGTGCCATCCAAAACCCACAAAGCCGGGGTTCACCCCTCCACTTT

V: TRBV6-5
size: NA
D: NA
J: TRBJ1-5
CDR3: CASRSSNQPQHF
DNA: TGTGCCAGCCGCAGTAGCAATCAGCCCCAGCATTTT

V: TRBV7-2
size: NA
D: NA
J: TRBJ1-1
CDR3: CASSSLGLNTEAFF
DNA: TGTGCCAGCAGCTCCCTAGGGCTGAACACTGAAGCTTTCTTT

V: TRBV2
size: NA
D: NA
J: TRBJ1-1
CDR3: CASSSLQLMNTEAFF
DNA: TGTGCCAGCAGTTCCTTACAGCTAATGAACACTGAAGCTTTCTTT

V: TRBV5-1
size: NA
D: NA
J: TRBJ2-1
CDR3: CASKKGLGILYNEQFF
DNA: TGCGCCAGCAAGAAGGGGTTGGGAATTCTGTACAATGAGCAGTTCTTC

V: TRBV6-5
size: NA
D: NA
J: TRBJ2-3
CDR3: CASKGPNTDTQYF
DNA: TGTGCCAGCAAGGGACCAAACACAGATACGCAGTATTTT

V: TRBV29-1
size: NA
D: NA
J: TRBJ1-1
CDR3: CSVEAVMNTEAFF
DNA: TGCAGCGTTGAAGCAGTTATGAACACTGAAGCTTTCTTT

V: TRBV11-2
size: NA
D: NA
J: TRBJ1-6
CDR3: CASSSSTVDNSPLHF
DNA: TGTGCCAGCAGCTCCTCGACGGTAGATAATTCACCCCTCCACTTT

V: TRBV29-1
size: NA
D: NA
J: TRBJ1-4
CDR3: CSVGGEKLFF
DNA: TGCAGCGTTGGGGGGGAAAAACTGTTTTTT

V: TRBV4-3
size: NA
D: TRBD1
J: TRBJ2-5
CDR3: CASSPTGGQETQYF
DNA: TGCGCCAGCAGCCCGACAGGGGGTCAGGAGACCCAGTACTTC

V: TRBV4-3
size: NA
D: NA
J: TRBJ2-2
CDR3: CASRMVGNTGELFF
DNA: TGCGCCAGCAGGATGGTAGGGAACACCGGGGAGCTGTTTTTT

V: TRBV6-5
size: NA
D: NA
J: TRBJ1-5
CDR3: CASSQGRTQPQHF
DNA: TGTGCCAGCAGTCAGGGAAGGACCCAGCCCCAGCATTTT

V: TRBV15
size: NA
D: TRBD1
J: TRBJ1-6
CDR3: CATSRVRGLGFNSPLHF
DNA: TGTGCCACCAGCAGAGTTAGGGGGCTCGGATTTAATTCACCCCTCCACTTT

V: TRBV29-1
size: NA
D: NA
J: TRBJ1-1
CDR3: CSVRTDPNTEAFF
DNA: TGCAGCGTCCGGACGGACCCGAACACTGAAGCTTTCTTT

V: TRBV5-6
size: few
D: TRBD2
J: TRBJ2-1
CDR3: CASSFKRGGNEQFF
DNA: TGTGCCAGCAGCTTTAAGCGGGGGGGCAATGAGCAGTTCTTC

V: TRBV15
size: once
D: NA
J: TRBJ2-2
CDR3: CATKERRSNTGELFF
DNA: TGTGCCACCAAGGAAAGGAGAAGTAACACCGGGGAGCTGTTTTTT

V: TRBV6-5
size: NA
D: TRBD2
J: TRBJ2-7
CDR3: CAAWPGGAYEQYF
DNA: TGTGCCGCCTGGCCGGGGGGGGCCTACGAGCAGTACTTC

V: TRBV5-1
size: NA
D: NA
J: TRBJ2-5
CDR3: CASTFQETQYF
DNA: TGCGCCAGCACTTTCCAAGAGACCCAGTACTTC

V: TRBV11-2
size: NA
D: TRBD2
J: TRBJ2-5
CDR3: CASSSAGGQETQYF
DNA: TGTGCCAGCAGCTCGGCGGGGGGGCAAGAGACCCAGTACTTC

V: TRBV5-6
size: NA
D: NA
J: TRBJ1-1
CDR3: CASSLVGVEAFF
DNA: TGTGCCAGCAGCTTGGTAGGGGTTGAAGCTTTCTTT

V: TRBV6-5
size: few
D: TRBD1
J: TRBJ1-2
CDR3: CASTIDRDYGYTF
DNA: TGTGCCAGCACCATAGACAGGGACTATGGCTACACCTTC

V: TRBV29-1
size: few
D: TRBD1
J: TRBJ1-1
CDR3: CSVEEVRQGIKVDTEAFF
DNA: TGCAGCGTTGAAGAGGTTCGACAGGGAATTAAAGTGGACACTGAAGCTTTCTTT

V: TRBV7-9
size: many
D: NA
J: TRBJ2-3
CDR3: CASSFGGDSTDTQYF
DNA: TGTGCCAGCAGCTTCGGGGGAGATAGCACAGATACGCAGTATTTT

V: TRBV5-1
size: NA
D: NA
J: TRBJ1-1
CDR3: CASSLDQVRTEAFF
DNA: TGCGCCAGCAGCTTGGACCAGGTGCGGACTGAAGCTTTCTTT

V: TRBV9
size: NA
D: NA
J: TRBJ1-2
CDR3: CASSVWGRQEGYTF
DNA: TGTGCCAGCAGCGTATGGGGCAGACAAGAGGGCTACACCTTC

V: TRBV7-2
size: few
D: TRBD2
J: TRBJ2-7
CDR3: CASSATSASSYEQYF
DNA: TGTGCCAGCAGCGCCACTAGCGCGAGCTCCTACGAGCAGTACTTC

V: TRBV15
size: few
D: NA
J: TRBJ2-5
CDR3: CATSRDPGRQETQYF
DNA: TGTGCCACCAGCAGGGACCCGGGACGCCAAGAGACCCAGTACTTC

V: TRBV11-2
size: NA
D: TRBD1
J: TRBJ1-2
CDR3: CASSSDRGGYTF
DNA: TGTGCCAGCAGCTCGGACAGGGGCGGCTACACCTTC

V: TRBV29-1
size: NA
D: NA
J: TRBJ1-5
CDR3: CSVRTGTMRPQHF
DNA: TGCAGCGTTAGGACCGGGACGATGAGACCCCAGCATTTT

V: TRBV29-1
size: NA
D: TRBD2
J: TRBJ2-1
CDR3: CSVDTGGAYNEQFF
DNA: TGCAGCGTTGATACGGGGGGGGCCTACAATGAGCAGTTCTTC

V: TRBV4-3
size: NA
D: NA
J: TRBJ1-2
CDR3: CASSQEGGEWSGYTF
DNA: TGCGCCAGCAGCCAAGAGGGGGGGGAGTGGAGTGGCTACACCTTC

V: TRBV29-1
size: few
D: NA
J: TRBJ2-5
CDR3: CSVEGETQYF
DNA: TGCAGCGTTGAGGGGGAGACCCAGTACTTC

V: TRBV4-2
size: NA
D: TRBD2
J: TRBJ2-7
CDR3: CASSQENGGAGEQYF
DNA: TGTGCCAGCAGCCAAGAGAACGGGGGGGCTGGGGAGCAGTACTTC

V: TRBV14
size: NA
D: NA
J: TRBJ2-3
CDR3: CASSLGYTQYF
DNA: TGTGCCAGCAGCCTGGGGTATACGCAGTATTTT

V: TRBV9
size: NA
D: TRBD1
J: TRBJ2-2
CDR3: CASSFGQGTGELFF
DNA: TGTGCCAGCAGCTTTGGACAGGGAACCGGGGAGCTGTTTTTT

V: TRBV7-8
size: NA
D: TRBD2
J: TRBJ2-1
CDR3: CASSLRVGLAGEGNEQFF
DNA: TGTGCCAGCAGCTTAAGGGTGGGACTAGCGGGGGAAGGGAATGAGCAGTTCTTC

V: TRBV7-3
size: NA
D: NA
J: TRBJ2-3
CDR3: CASSPGSTDTQYF
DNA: TGTGCCAGCAGCCCCGGAAGCACAGATACGCAGTATTTT

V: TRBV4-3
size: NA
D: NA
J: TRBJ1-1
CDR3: CASSQESRDSEAFF
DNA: TGCGCCAGCAGCCAAGAAAGTAGAGACAGCGAAGCTTTCTTT

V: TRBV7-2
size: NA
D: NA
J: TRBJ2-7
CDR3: CASSLDEGMYEQYF
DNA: TGTGCCAGCAGCTTAGATGAGGGGATGTACGAGCAGTACTTC

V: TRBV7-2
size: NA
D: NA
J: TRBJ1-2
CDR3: CASSAQGNGYTF
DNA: TGTGCCAGCAGCGCCCAGGGAAATGGCTACACCTTC

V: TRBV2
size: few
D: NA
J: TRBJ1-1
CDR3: CASSVSRGRGTEAFF
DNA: TGTGCCAGCAGTGTTTCGAGGGGGAGAGGTACTGAAGCTTTCTTT

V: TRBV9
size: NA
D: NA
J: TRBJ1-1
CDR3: CASSRDSKKAFF
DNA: TGTGCCAGCAGCAGGGACTCAAAGAAAGCTTTCTTT

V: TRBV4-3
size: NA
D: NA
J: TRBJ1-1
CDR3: CASSRPGLRDTEAFF
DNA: TGCGCCAGCAGCCGGCCGGGACTGAGGGACACTGAAGCTTTCTTT

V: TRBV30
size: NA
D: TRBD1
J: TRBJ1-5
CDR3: CAWSVGGQGKQPQHF
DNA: TGTGCCTGGAGTGTAGGGGGACAGGGAAAACAGCCCCAGCATTTT

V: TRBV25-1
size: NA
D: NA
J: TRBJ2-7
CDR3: CASTPRGSYEQYF
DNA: TGTGCCAGCACTCCTCGGGGCTCCTACGAGCAGTACTTC

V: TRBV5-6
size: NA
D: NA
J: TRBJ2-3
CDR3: CASSLTDTQYF
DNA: TGTGCCAGCAGTCTCACAGATACGCAGTATTTT

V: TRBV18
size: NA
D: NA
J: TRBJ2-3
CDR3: CASSPPAGARTDTQYF
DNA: TGTGCCAGCTCCCCGCCCGCGGGGGCGAGGACAGATACGCAGTATTTT

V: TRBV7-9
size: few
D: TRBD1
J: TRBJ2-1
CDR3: CASSPRDRVDEQFF
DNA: TGTGCCAGCAGCCCCCGGGACAGGGTGGATGAGCAGTTCTTC

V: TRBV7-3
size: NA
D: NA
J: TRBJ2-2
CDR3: CASSSDINAGELFF
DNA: TGTGCCAGCAGCTCGGACATTAACGCCGGGGAGCTGTTTTTT